This TCR beta chain was identified during a study of early T cells in non-severe SARS-CoV-2 infection. About the study: Unpaired chains resulted from sequencing bulk RNA of unsorted whole blood. Study-level results: VDJdb-based matching was biased toward anti-spike CD8 responses and missed private and CD4 specificities.

This clonotype was detected only a few times. Its cognate antigen is unknown. Unique molecular identifiers were attached to individual cDNA molecules. TCRdb recomputed calls from the 5' RACE reads with MiXCR, one row per CDR3 protein. The sample comprises about 60,000 distinct CDR3 sequences, roughly 5.5% of which are singletons, and 6.8% rests with the top ten. The V gene lost 5 bases and the J gene lost 3 bases, with 7 bases spanning the gap. This CDR3 is built from 13 residues. Germline loops: CDR1 KGHSH, CDR2 LQKENI. This chain connects TRBV18 to TRBJ2-2; D gene ambiguous. The clonotype comes from an adult who was a healthcare worker with PCR-confirmed SARS-CoV-2 infection or an uninfected control (not recorded which). Sequenced input: whole blood. Written as DNA, the CDR3 is TGTGCCAGCTCATCGACGGACACCGGGGAGCTGTTTTTT. Its protein product is CASSSTDTGELFF.